A selection of T cell receptor beta chains follows, all from one sample in a study of blood T cells in healthy people across ages. TCRdb reprocessed the 5' RACE reads with MiXCR, giving one entry per CDR3 protein. The sample has about 780,000 distinct CDR3 sequences, about half seen once. The sequenced material came from blood. The receptors shown here come from a man older than 75 in good health. Each CDR3 is given with its conserved first and last residue. The order of the fields is V gene, D gene, clone size, J gene, CDR3 protein, CDR3 DNA. A D gene is named only where the DNA matches it firmly. Part of the rows lack a size; the others show once, few, many or a class for expanded clones.

TRBV14	.	.	TRBJ1-3	CASRVTYRNTIYF	TGTGCCAGCAGGGTAACCTACCGAAACACCATATATTTT
TRBV7-9	.	.	TRBJ2-5	CASSQIFGAGETQYF	TGTGCCAGCAGCCAGATCTTTGGGGCGGGCGAGACCCAGTACTTC
TRBV12-3/TRBV12-4	.	.	TRBJ1-1	CASSSSGTEAFF	TGTGCCAGCAGTTCTTCAGGGACTGAAGCTTTCTTT
TRBV4-2	.	.	TRBJ2-7	CASSPRDQSSYEQYF	TGTGCCAGCAGCCCCCGGGACCAAAGTTCCTACGAGCAGTACTTC
TRBV6-5	.	.	TRBJ2-5	CASSLGQGGVETQYF	TGTGCCAGCAGTTTAGGACAGGGAGGGGTAGAGACCCAGTACTTC
TRBV16	TRBD1	.	TRBJ1-2	CASSQYPGQDNYGYTF	TGTGCCAGCAGCCAATACCCAGGACAGGACAACTATGGCTACACCTTC
TRBV12-3/TRBV12-4	.	many	TRBJ1-5	CASSQGYSNQPQHF	TGTGCCAGCAGTCAGGGGTATAGCAATCAGCCCCAGCATTTT
TRBV12-3/TRBV12-4	TRBD2	.	TRBJ2-1	CASSDSGTSNEQFF	TGTGCCAGCAGTGATTCCGGGACTAGCAATGAGCAGTTCTTC
TRBV6-1	TRBD2	.	TRBJ2-1	CASSVATAGWYNEQFF	TGTGCCAGCAGTGTCGCGACAGCGGGATGGTACAATGAGCAGTTCTTC
TRBV3-1	.	once	TRBJ2-1	CASRRGGEYNEQFF	TGTGCCAGCCGTAGGGGGGGGGAATACAATGAGCAGTTCTTC
TRBV28	.	.	TRBJ2-7	CASSHATGLSSYEQYF	TGTGCCAGCAGCCACGCCACGGGACTGAGCTCCTACGAGCAGTACTTC
TRBV5-1	TRBD2	few	TRBJ2-7	CASSFSGSDNEQYF	TGCGCCAGCAGCTTTAGCGGGAGTGACAACGAGCAGTACTTC
TRBV30	.	once	TRBJ2-5	CAWSSLVEQYF	TGTGCCTGGAGTTCCTTGGTTGAGCAGTACTTC
TRBV28	.	.	TRBJ2-7	CAIEIGYEQYF	TGTGCCATCGAGATTGGTTACGAGCAGTACTTC
TRBV20-1	.	few	TRBJ1-2	CSASRRAYNYGYTF	TGCAGTGCTTCCCGCAGGGCCTATAACTATGGCTACACCTTC
TRBV20-1	TRBD2	.	TRBJ2-7	CSARAPAGESYEQYF	TGCAGTGCTAGAGCTCCGGCGGGAGAGAGCTACGAGCAGTACTTC
TRBV12-3/TRBV12-4	TRBD2	.	TRBJ2-5	CASRWGTSGGNEQYF	TGTGCCAGCAGATGGGGGACTAGCGGAGGCAATGAGCAGTACTTC
TRBV28	.	few	TRBJ2-1	CASSITGAYNEQFF	TGTGCCAGCAGTATCACCGGGGCTTACAATGAGCAGTTCTTC
TRBV4-2	.	few	TRBJ2-1	CASSQVTSSSYNEQFF	TGTGCCAGCAGCCAAGTGACATCTAGCTCCTACAATGAGCAGTTCTTC
TRBV20-1	TRBD1	.	TRBJ2-2	CSGADRGDGELFF	TGCAGTGGAGCTGACAGGGGGGACGGGGAGCTGTTTTTT
TRBV5-5	.	many	TRBJ2-4	CASSLELAKNIQYF	TGTGCCAGCAGCTTGGAGCTAGCCAAAAACATTCAGTACTTC
TRBV11-2	TRBD1	.	TRBJ2-7	CASSSYSGGDTYEQYF	TGTGCCAGCAGCTCCTACTCAGGGGGTGATACCTACGAGCAGTACTTC
TRBV6-2/TRBV6-3	TRBD2	many	TRBJ2-1	CASSPDAGGYNEQFF	TGTGCCAGCAGTCCGGACGCGGGAGGTTACAATGAGCAGTTCTTC
TRBV12-3/TRBV12-4	.	.	TRBJ2-5	CASSLGTLGETQYF	TGTGCCAGCAGTTTGGGGACGCTTGGCGAGACCCAGTACTTC
TRBV28	TRBD1	many	TRBJ2-4	CASKPTGYENIQYF	TGTGCCAGCAAACCGACAGGGTACGAAAACATTCAGTACTTC
TRBV18	TRBD2	.	TRBJ2-7	CASSRPGLGVYEQYF	TGTGCCAGCTCACGCCCGGGACTAGGGGTCTACGAGCAGTACTTC
TRBV5-1	.	.	TRBJ1-4	CASSLVVEGNEKLFF	TGCGCCAGCAGCTTGGTCGTAGAGGGAAACGAAAAACTGTTTTTT
TRBV20-1	TRBD2	few	TRBJ2-1	CSARDVRLAGEFDNEQFF	TGCAGTGCTAGAGACGTAAGACTAGCGGGAGAGTTCGACAATGAGCAGTTCTTC
TRBV5-1	.	few	TRBJ2-7	CASSLEPAYEQYF	TGCGCCAGCAGCTTGGAACCCGCCTACGAGCAGTACTTC
TRBV7-9	TRBD2	few	TRBJ2-1	CASSPRLAGEIYNEQFF	TGTGCCAGCAGCCCTAGACTAGCGGGAGAGATCTACAATGAGCAGTTCTTC
TRBV20-1	TRBD1	.	TRBJ2-7	CSADGTGRSYEQYF	TGCAGTGCTGATGGGACAGGCCGATCCTACGAGCAGTACTTC
TRBV9	TRBD2	.	TRBJ2-4	CASSVAGGGGIQYF	TGTGCCAGCAGCGTCGCGGGAGGAGGCGGCATTCAGTACTTC
TRBV20-1	TRBD2	.	TRBJ2-1	CSARPSGSWNEQFF	TGCAGTGCTAGGCCTAGCGGTTCTTGGAATGAGCAGTTCTTC
TRBV12-3/TRBV12-4	TRBD1	many	TRBJ1-2	CASSRTGVYGYTF	TGTGCCAGCAGTCGAACAGGGGTCTATGGCTACACCTTC
TRBV2	.	few	TRBJ2-1	CATGTQGLNEQFF	TGTGCCACCGGGACACAGGGCTTAAATGAGCAGTTCTTC
TRBV12-3/TRBV12-4	.	.	TRBJ1-2	CASRPFVNYGYTF	TGTGCCAGCAGACCCTTCGTTAACTATGGCTACACCTTC
TRBV7-2	.	.	TRBJ1-3	CASSSSRSQENTIYF	TGTGCCAGCAGCTCCAGCCGGAGCCAGGAAAACACCATATATTTT
TRBV12-3/TRBV12-4	.	.	TRBJ1-2	CASSLGGSTEGYTF	TGTGCCAGCAGTTTAGGGGGCAGCACCGAAGGCTACACCTTC
TRBV12-3/TRBV12-4	.	many	TRBJ2-5	CASSSWEAQYF	TGTGCCAGCAGTAGTTGGGAGGCCCAGTACTTC
TRBV20-1	TRBD1	.	TRBJ2-3	CSAGTGGADTQYF	TGCAGTGCCGGGACAGGGGGCGCAGATACGCAGTATTTT
TRBV15	.	.	TRBJ2-7	CATSRVDGPYEQYF	TGTGCCACCAGCAGAGTGGACGGACCCTACGAGCAGTACTTC
TRBV20-1	TRBD1	.	TRBJ2-7	CSSTLGQGIDEQYF	TGCAGTTCAACCCTGGGACAGGGGATAGACGAGCAGTACTTC
TRBV5-1	TRBD1	.	TRBJ2-5	CASSLAGTARETQYF	TGCGCCAGCAGCCTTGCCGGGACAGCACGAGAGACCCAGTACTTC
TRBV18	.	.	TRBJ2-5	CASSPLSGSVQETQYF	TGTGCCAGCTCACCCCTCAGCGGGTCTGTCCAAGAGACCCAGTACTTC
TRBV12-3/TRBV12-4	TRBD2	.	TRBJ2-7	CASSLYRLAGGRGGVYEQYF	TGTGCCAGCAGTTTATACCGACTAGCGGGAGGCAGGGGAGGCGTCTATGAGCAGTACTTC
TRBV5-1	TRBD1	.	TRBJ2-1	CASSLGQGPAKEQFF	TGCGCCAGCAGCTTGGGACAGGGACCCGCCAAGGAGCAGTTCTTC
TRBV12-3/TRBV12-4	TRBD1	many	TRBJ2-3	CASSRDRTDTQYF	TGTGCCAGCAGCAGGGACAGAACAGATACGCAGTATTTT
TRBV4-1	.	.	TRBJ2-1	CASSQEGGIPFF	TGCGCCAGCAGCCAGGAGGGTGGGATCCCGTTCTTC
TRBV20-1	TRBD2	.	TRBJ2-3	CSARTSRPDTQYF	TGCAGTGCCCGGACTAGCCGCCCAGATACGCAGTATTTT
TRBV12-3/TRBV12-4	TRBD1	.	TRBJ1-1	CASSRTGQNTEAFF	TGTGCCAGCAGCCGGACAGGCCAGAACACTGAAGCTTTCTTT
TRBV28	TRBD2	.	TRBJ2-1	CASSLAGDRYEQFF	TGTGCCAGCAGCCTAGCGGGAGACCGGTATGAGCAGTTCTTC
TRBV7-9	.	.	TRBJ1-6	CASSVRDGQSPLHF	TGTGCCAGCAGCGTCCGGGACGGCCAATCACCCCTCCACTTT
TRBV27	.	few	TRBJ2-2	CASSFQMLNTGELFF	TGTGCCAGCAGTTTCCAGATGTTGAACACCGGGGAGCTGTTTTTT
TRBV20-1	TRBD2	.	TRBJ2-3	CSKREGTDTLYF	TGCAGTAAGCGGGAGGGTACAGATACGCTGTATTTT
TRBV6-6	TRBD2	few	TRBJ2-3	CASRGLLAYTDTQYF	TGTGCCAGCAGGGGACTACTAGCGTACACAGATACGCAGTATTTT
TRBV6-1	.	.	TRBJ1-2	CASTRRGGGGNYGYTF	TGTGCCAGCACCCGAAGGGGCGGGGGCGGGAACTATGGCTACACCTTC
TRBV3-1	.	few	TRBJ1-5	CASSRRAGGPQHF	TGTGCCAGCAGCCGACGGGCTGGCGGGCCCCAGCATTTT
TRBV29-1	TRBD1	many	TRBJ2-7	CSVPGQGAYEQYF	TGCAGCGTTCCGGGACAGGGAGCCTACGAGCAGTACTTC
TRBV7-6	.	.	TRBJ1-5	CASSLGGGNSNQPQHF	TGTGCCAGCAGCTTAGGAGGGGGGAATAGCAATCAGCCCCAGCATTTT